Below are 12 T cell receptor beta chains sequenced from a single sample in a study of naive and memory T cell subsets. Two oligonucleotides, mixed equimolar, formed the beta constant-region primer covering TRBC1 and TRBC2. The ligated cDNA underwent four PCR rounds using SP2 and nested alpha and beta constant-region primers. TCRdb re-analysed the UMI-ligation and nested PCR reads in MiXCR, keeping a single row per CDR3 protein. The sample lists approximately 80,000 distinct CDR3 sequences; over 9% were seen once. The sample taken for sequencing was naive CD8+ T cells from blood. All receptors derive from a human donor in good health.

In this sample, this clonotype turned up many times. The rearrangement links TRBV10-1 to TRBJ2-7; possible D gene TRBD2, 6 bases. The CDR3 totals 14 residues. Germline V lookup: CDR1 WNHNN, CDR2 SYGVQD (reference sequence). V shed 2 bases and J shed 3 bases, with 11 bases lying between them. The CDR3 region has the DNA TGCGCCAGCAGTGAGGACAGCGGGTACTACGAGCAGTACTTC. This sequence encodes CASSEDSGYYEQYF.

In this sample, this clonotype turned up many times. The V call is TRBV12-5, the J call TRBJ2-2; no reliable D call. Germline V gives CDR1 LGHNT, CDR2 FRNRAP. CDR3 size: 15 residues. The V end lost 3 bases, the J end lost 5 bases, and 13 bases lay between the germline ends. The CDR3 sequence: CASGFRPLGTGELFF. The CDR3 DNA sequence: TGTGCTAGTGGTTTCCGGCCTTTGGGGACCGGGGAGCTGTTTTTT.

This clonotype appeared many times. The CDR3 protein is CASSPSDGTYEQYF. The CDR3 bases are TGCGCCAGCAGCCCAAGTGACGGAACCTACGAGCAGTACTTC. This chain uses TRBV4-1 with TRBJ2-7; D is uncertain. Germline V gene data show CDR1 as MGHRA and CDR2 as YSYEKL. Between the trimmed V and J ends, which lost 4 bases and 2 bases, there was a span of 12 bases. This CDR3 region has 14 residues.

The sample holds a few counts of this clonotype. The rearrangement links TRBV7-8 to TRBJ1-4, with D hard to call. Germline values: CDR1 SGHVS, CDR2 FQNEAQ. Trimming shortened V by 1 base and J by 1 base, and 16 bases separated the two germline ends. This CDR3 is 18 amino acids long. As DNA, the CDR3 is TGTGCCAGCAGCTTAGTCTTCAAGGTGCCCGGAACTAATGAAAAACTGTTTTTT. Residues: CASSLVFKVPGTNEKLFF.

In nucleotides, the CDR3 is TGCAGCGCCACGGGACTAGCGGGAGGGAGCTCCTACAATGAGCAGTTCTTC. It yields the protein CSATGLAGGSSYNEQFF. The rearrangement joins TRBV29-1 to TRBJ2-1; 16 bases fit TRBD2. The CDR3 length is 17 residues. Per germline, CDR1 SQVTM and CDR2 ANQGSEA. J lost 0 bases, V lost 7 bases, and 6 bases had no gene match.

This clonotype was observed many times. The chain couples TRBV12-5 to TRBJ1-1, with D uncertain. The CDR3 extends over 13 amino acids. CDR1 is LGHNT, CDR2 FRNRAP, per germline. Trimming removed 7 bases at V and 3 bases at J, with 12 bases between. The CDR3 loop is CASAPGIYTEAFF. CDR3 in DNA: TGTGCTAGTGCCCCCGGGATATACACTGAAGCTTTCTTT. The full variable domain, rest sourced from reference TRBV12-5 and TRBJ1-1, is DARVTQTPRHKVTEMGQEVTMRCQPILGHNTVFWYRQTMMQGLELLAYFRNRAPLDDSGMPKDRFSAEMPDATLATLKIQPSEPRDSAVYFCASAPGIYTEAFFGQGTRLTVV.

This clonotype has only a few counts. This chain links TRBV29-1 with TRBJ2-7, with 12 bases identical to TRBD2. The CDR3 extends over 20 amino acids. The germline V gene has CDR1 SQVTM and CDR2 ANQGSEA. V gave up 4 bases and J gave up 3 bases; unmatched junction bases: 22. CDR3 residues: CSVVDWATSGRIVAGYEQYF. CDR3 coding DNA: TGCAGCGTTGTTGATTGGGCGACTAGCGGGAGAATCGTCGCTGGCTACGAGCAGTACTTC.

This clonotype was seen a few times. The chain uses TRBV29-1 and TRBJ2-1; 9 nucleotides align to TRBD1. CDR1 and CDR2 (germline): SQVTM, ANQGSEA. With V trimmed by 2 bases and J by 6 bases, 5 bases remained unmatched. The CDR3 sequence is 14 residues long. CDR3 amino acids: CSVEPGQGGNEQFF. The CDR3 nucleotides read TGCAGCGTTGAACCGGGACAGGGCGGCAATGAGCAGTTCTTC.

This clonotype occurred a few times. The chain employs TRBV12-3 or TRBV12-4 and TRBJ2-7, with unresolved D. This CDR3 has 12 amino acids. Trimming cost V 2 bases and J 7 bases, with 9 bases left between them. The CDR3 sequence: CASSLKVSEQYF. The CDR3 nucleotides are TGTGCCAGCAGTTTAAAGGTGTCGGAGCAGTACTTC.

The chain employs TRBV4-1 and TRBJ2-1; perhaps TRBD2 as D (6 bases). V was clipped by 3 bases and J by 0 bases, with 12 bases between them. The germline V gene encodes CDR1 MGHRA and CDR2 YSYEKL. This CDR3 is built from 16 residues. CDR3 bases: TGCGCCAGCAGCCAGACTCGGGGGAGCTCCTACAATGAGCAGTTCTTC. Its protein product is CASSQTRGSSYNEQFF.

A few counts support this clonotype. This chain links TRBV27 with TRBJ2-3; D remains unclear. The CDR3 is 14 amino acids. Trimming left V 5 bases short and J 4 bases short, with 13 bases between. In germline, CDR1 is MNHEY, CDR2 SMNVEV (reference sequence). CDR3 sequence: CASSPPNSADTQYF. The CDR3 nucleotides are TGTGCCAGCAGTCCACCCAATTCCGCAGATACGCAGTATTTT.

This clonotype was recorded many times. The chain links TRBV28 to TRBJ2-3, with 8 bases aligning to TRBD2. The CDR3 spans 16 residues. Losses at the gene ends were 4 bases for V and 0 bases for J; bases not matched to a gene: 6. Germline V lookup: CDR1 MDHEN, CDR2 SYDVKM. The CDR3 spells CASSWTASGSTDTQYF. The CDR3 nucleotides read TGTGCCAGCAGTTGGACCGCTAGCGGGAGCACAGATACGCAGTATTTT.